Shown below are 17 T cell receptor beta chains from a single sample sequenced in a study of blood T cell repertoires in COVID-19. TCRdb keeps only in-frame clones here, not all; method: immunoSEQ multiplex PCR. This sample has over 75,000 clones; 78% occur once, and the top ten carry approximately 15%. Sequenced input: peripheral blood. These receptors were obtained from a human donor in a cohort sampled during active COVID-19.

This clone was detected only once. This chain joins TRBV28 and TRBJ1-2; 7 positions agree with TRBD1. This CDR3 is 12 amino acids long. Looked up from germline, CDR1 is MDHEN and CDR2 is SYDVKM. V trimming: 6 bases; J trimming: 4 bases; junction bases outside the gene matches: 2. CDR3 bases: TGTGCCAGCAGAGGGACAGCCTATGGCTACACCTTC. It specifies CASRGTAYGYTF.

V and J are TRBV30 and TRBJ1-6; tentatively, D is TRBD1 (5 bases). The CDR3 is 20 amino acids. The V gene lost 0 bases and the J gene lost 0 bases, with 21 bases spanning the gap. Germline CDR1 reads GTSNPN; CDR2 reads SVGIG (reference sequence). The CDR3 loop is CAWSVLRQLGPSSYNSPLHF. CDR3 nucleotides: TGTGCCTGGAGTGTACTTCGGCAATTGGGGCCAAGCTCCTATAATTCACCCCTCCACTTT. Supplemented by reference TRBV30 and TRBJ1-6, the full variable domain reads SQTIHQWPATLVQPVGSPLSLECTVEGTSNPNLYWYRQAAGRGLQLLFYSVGIGQISSEVPQNLSASRPQDRQFILSSKKLLLSDSGFYLCAWSVLRQLGPSSYNSPLHFGNGTRLTVT.

This chain uses TRBV5-6 with TRBJ2-1, with a weak D call TRBD1 (6 bases). CDR1 SGHDT and CDR2 YYEEEE come from the germline V gene. The CDR3 contains 15 residues. V was pared by 1 base and J by 6 bases, with 14 bases between. CDR3: CASSLIRGTANEQFF. In nucleotides, the CDR3 is TGTGCCAGCAGCTTGATAAGGGGGACGGCCAATGAGCAGTTCTTC.

The genes are TRBV11-2 and TRBJ2-2; the D is unclear. Germline lookup yields CDR1 SGHAT and CDR2 FQNNGV. V dropped 3 bases and J dropped 6 bases, with 14 bases sitting between them. CDR3 length: 15 amino acids. CDR3 coding DNA: TGTGCCAGCAGCTTCGTAGCCCCCGGAGCCGGGGAGCTGTTTTTT. Translated, it gives CASSFVAPGAGELFF.

The V and J genes are TRBV12-3 or TRBV12-4 and TRBJ2-3; 7 positions match TRBD1. This CDR3 is 12 amino acids long. Germline trimming cut 7 bases from V and 5 bases from J; bases unmatched to any gene: 3. The CDR3 is CASTQGEDTQYF. CDR3 coding DNA: TGTGCCAGCACCCAGGGGGAAGATACGCAGTATTTT.

Details on this clone: This specimen includes other DNA sequences encoding the same CDR3. The chain has TRBV4-3 and TRBJ2-1; D might be TRBD2 (7 bases). Germline CDR1 reads LGHNA; CDR2 reads YSLEER. The CDR3 length is 17 residues. Trimming pared 0 bases from V and 8 bases from J, leaving 20 bases between. The CDR3 sequence: CASSQDGGPGAGDEQFF. The DNA of the CDR3 is TGCGCCAGCAGCCAAGACGGGGGGCCAGGGGCGGGGGATGAGCAGTTCTTC.

This clone was found many times. This chain connects TRBV14 to TRBJ1-3, with 7 positions matching TRBD1. Looked up from germline, CDR1 is SGHDN and CDR2 is FVKESK. There are 15 residues in the CDR3. The trim removed 4 bases at V and 4 bases at J, leaving 7 bases unmatched. The DNA for the CDR3 is TGTGCCAGCAGCCTCCACCCCAGGGGGGGAAACACCATATATTTT. It codes for CASSLHPRGGNTIYF.

The chain links TRBV3-1 (or the pseudogene TRBV3-2) to TRBJ2-5, with D tentatively TRBD2 (6 bases). Trimming stripped 1 base from V and 3 bases from J, with 21 bases between. CDR1 is LGHDT, CDR2 YNNKEL, per germline (reference sequence). CDR3 length: 18 amino acids. CDR3 coding DNA: TGTGCCAGCAGCCAAGTCGGGAGTTTACTCAAGGTCAAAGAGACCCAGTACTTC. Protein product: CASSQVGSLLKVKETQYF.

This clone was counted between two and nine times. V and J are TRBV7-8 and TRBJ1-1; maybe TRBD1 (5 bases). The CDR3 spans 14 residues. The germline V gene has CDR1 SGHVS and CDR2 FQNEAQ. The germline V and J ends were trimmed by 2 bases and 4 bases, with 11 bases remaining between them. The CDR3 DNA sequence: TGTGCCAGCAGCTTAAATGGGGGGAGCACTGAAGCTTTCTTT. It yields the protein CASSLNGGSTEAFF.

This chain links TRBV4-1 with TRBJ1-2, with 7 positions matching TRBD1. The CDR3 has 15 amino acids. V gave up 0 bases and J gave up 1 base; unmatched junction bases: 2. Germline CDR1 and CDR2: MGHRA and YSYEKL. This CDR3 is CASSQETGINYGYTF. CDR3 bases: TGCGCCAGCAGCCAAGAGACAGGGATTAACTATGGCTACACCTTC.

The V gene is TRBV12-5, the J gene TRBJ2-2; 7 bases are a match to TRBD1. Trimming cost V 5 bases and J 3 bases; bases outside gene matches: 12. CDR3 size: 17 residues. Per the germline V gene, CDR1 is LGHNT and CDR2 is FRNRAP. The CDR3 region is CASGRSPTGFDTGELFF. The CDR3, as DNA: TGTGCTAGTGGTCGATCCCCGACAGGGTTCGACACCGGGGAGCTGTTTTTT.

The chain is built from TRBV27 and TRBJ1-1; 7 bases are shared with TRBD1. This CDR3 has 12 amino acids. V dropped 5 bases and J dropped 8; count of bases not matched to a gene: 5. The V gene's germline CDR1 is MNHEY and CDR2 SMNVEV (reference sequence). CDR3 coding DNA: TGTGCCAGCAGTCCGCCGGGACAGGAAGCTTTCTTT. Protein: CASSPPGQEAFF.

This rearrangement joins TRBV25-1 to TRBJ1-1; tentatively, D is TRBD1 (6 bases). The V end was cut by 5 bases, the J end by 11 bases, with 21 bases between. The germline CDR1 and CDR2 sequences are MGHDK and SYGVNS. This CDR3 comprises 14 residues. The CDR3: CASSPGHPALRAFF. The CDR3 bases are TGTGCCAGCAGTCCGGGACACCCCGCACTTCGGGCTTTCTTT.

The chain joins TRBV6-2 or TRBV6-3 to TRBJ2-4; D unclear. The germline V gene has CDR1 MNHEY and CDR2 SVGEGT. Trimming took 2 bases from V and 7 from J, leaving 9 bases between them. This CDR3 is built from 13 residues. DNA of the CDR3: TGTGCCAGCAGTTACGGAGAGAGGAACATTCAGTACTTC. It specifies CASSYGERNIQYF.

V usage is TRBV19 and J usage is TRBJ1-1; tentative D call: TRBD1 (5 bases). The CDR3 consists of 14 residues. The V end was cut by 5 bases, the J end by 1 base, with 11 bases between. CDR1 and CDR2 (germline): LNHDA, SQIVND (reference sequence). The CDR3 DNA reads TGTGCCAGTAGTGTCGGGGGATCGAACACTGAAGCTTTCTTT. Encoded protein: CASSVGGSNTEAFF.

The chain joins TRBV15 to TRBJ2-1; perhaps TRBD1 as D (5 bases). This CDR3 comprises 15 residues. V lost 5 bases to trimming and J lost 3 bases, with 14 bases between them. In germline, CDR1 is LNHNV, CDR2 YYDKDF (reference sequence). CDR3 region: CATSVSRTIYNEQFF. CDR3 sequence (DNA): TGTGCCACCAGCGTGTCCCGGACAATCTACAATGAGCAGTTCTTC.

V usage is TRBV2 and J usage is TRBJ1-2, with D maybe TRBD1 (5 bases). Germline-derived CDR1 and CDR2 are SNHLY and FYNNEI. V lost 4 bases and J lost 6, with 12 bases in between. This CDR3 is 13 amino acids long. CDR3 nucleotides: TGTGCCAGCAGTGCAGGGCCCCGGGATGGCTACACCTTC. Amino acid sequence: CASSAGPRDGYTF. Complete variable domain (other parts from reference TRBV2 and TRBJ1-2): EPEVTQTPSHQVTQMGQEVILRCVPISNHLYFYWYRQILGQKVEFLVSFYNNEISEKSEIFDDQFSVERPDGSNFTLKIRSTKLEDSAMYFCASSAGPRDGYTFGSGTRLTVV.